The next 26 T cell receptor beta chains were all read from a single sample in a study of blood T cell repertoires in COVID-19. Measured with immunoSEQ multiplex PCR; TCRdb has only the in-frame clones, and not every one. The sample yields about 220,000 clones, approximately 83% seen once. The sequenced material came from peripheral blood. These receptors all stem from a woman aged 25-40 years who had recovered from COVID-19.

This sequence joins TRBV6-5 and TRBJ1-2; 10 bases match TRBD1. Losses at the gene ends were 7 bases for V and 2 bases for J; bases not matched to a gene: 7. The germline V gene has CDR1 MNHEY and CDR2 SVGAGI. This CDR3 is built from 15 residues. The CDR3 spells CASTTGQGGNYGYTF. CDR3 DNA: TGTGCCAGCACTACTGGACAGGGGGGGAACTATGGCTACACCTTC.

The chain carries TRBV19 and TRBJ1-5, with D perhaps TRBD1 (6 bases). V lost 1 base and J 2 bases, leaving 12 bases between the germline ends. Germline V CDR1 and CDR2: LNHDA, SQIVND (reference sequence). The CDR3 extends over 16 amino acids. The CDR3 DNA reads as TGTGCCAGTAGTATAGTTGGGGGGGCGGGCAATCAGCCCCAGCATTTT. Amino acids: CASSIVGGAGNQPQHF.

CDR3 in DNA: TGTGCCAGCAGCCCGGGACAGGGGAAGTCTGGCTACACCTTC. The encoded protein is CASSPGQGKSGYTF. The chain couples TRBV4-2 to TRBJ1-2, with TRBD1 matching over 10 bases. After removal of 4 bases from V and 7 bases from J, the junction contained 6 bases not matched to a gene. This CDR3 region has 14 residues. Per the germline V gene, CDR1 is LGHNA and CDR2 is YNFKEQ.

V is TRBV7-9 and J is TRBJ2-7; 7 nucleotides align to TRBD2. With V trimmed by 1 base and J by 4 bases, 10 bases remained unmatched. The germline CDR1 and CDR2 sequences are SEHNR and FQNEAQ (reference sequence). This CDR3 comprises 16 residues. For the CDR3, the DNA is TGTGCCAGCAGCTTAGAACAAGGCGGGAGAATTTACGAGCAGTACTTC. Protein product: CASSLEQGGRIYEQYF.

The CDR3 DNA sequence: TGTGCCAGCAGCCAAGGAGGGAGGACAGGGGCTGCGGAGACCCAGTACTTC. As protein: CASSQGGRTGAAETQYF. The rearrangement joins TRBV3-1 (or the pseudogene TRBV3-2) to TRBJ2-5; 9 nucleotides match TRBD1. Germline-derived CDR1 and CDR2 are LGHDT and YNNKEL (reference sequence). Losses at the gene ends were 1 base for V and 5 bases for J; bases not matched to a gene: 11. The CDR3 consists of 17 residues.

The chain uses TRBV6-5 and TRBJ2-1; 7 nucleotides align to TRBD2. V shed 0 bases, J shed 5 bases, and the junction held 4 bases outside the gene matches. This CDR3 region has 15 residues. The germline gives CDR1 MNHEY, CDR2 SVGAGI. The CDR3 DNA reads as TGTGCCAGCAGTTACTCGGGCGGGGGAGACAATGAGCAGTTCTTC. Its translation is CASSYSGGGDNEQFF.

The rearrangement joins TRBV5-1 to TRBJ1-6, with 8 bases identical to TRBD1. Germline CDR1 is SGHRS and CDR2 is YFSETQ. V lost 3 bases and J lost 7; bases outside the gene matches: 6. The CDR3 totals 15 residues. The CDR3 is CASSSDRAGNSPLHF. For the CDR3, the DNA is TGCGCCAGCAGCTCGGACAGGGCGGGGAATTCACCCCTCCACTTT. Together with reference TRBV5-1 and TRBJ1-6, the CDR3 gives the full variable domain: KAGVTQTPRYLIKTRGQQVTLSCSPISGHRSVSWYQQTPGQGLQFLFEYFSETQRNKGNFPGRFSGRQFSNSRSEMNVSTLELGDSALYLCASSSDRAGNSPLHFGNGTRLTVT.

The chain recombines TRBV18 with TRBJ1-2; 8 bases map to TRBD1. The CDR3 loop spans 13 amino acids. Trimming removed 3 bases from V and 9 bases from J; junction bases left unmatched: 6. Germline loops: CDR1 KGHSH, CDR2 LQKENI. CDR3 region: CASSPDRDSSYTF. Here the CDR3 DNA reads TGTGCCAGCTCACCGGACAGGGATTCCAGCTACACCTTC.

The chain links TRBV10-3 to TRBJ1-1, with D uncertain. From germline, CDR1 is ENHRY and CDR2 SYGVKD. The CDR3 sequence is 13 residues long. With 7 bases removed from V and 1 base from J, the gap between germline ends came to 10 bases. This CDR3 reads CAIKGGRNTEAFF. Written as DNA, the CDR3 is TGTGCCATCAAGGGAGGGAGGAACACTGAAGCTTTCTTT.

The rearrangement links TRBV10-1 to TRBJ2-2; TRBD2 might be the D (6 bases). This CDR3 comprises 15 residues. Trimming pared 2 bases from V and 4 bases from J, leaving 11 bases between. Germline CDR1 WNHNN, CDR2 SYGVQD (reference sequence). This CDR3 reads CASSEGAGSTGELFF. CDR3 coding DNA: TGCGCCAGCAGTGAGGGCGCGGGAAGCACCGGGGAGCTGTTTTTT.

The chain uses TRBV4-1 and TRBJ1-5; TRBD1 agrees at 8 bases. The CDR3 totals 18 residues. The germline V gene encodes CDR1 MGHRA and CDR2 YSYEKL. Trimming removed 0 bases from V and 7 bases from J; junction bases left unmatched: 14. The DNA of the CDR3 is TGCGCCAGCAGCCAAGATTCGGTGCTGGGGACAGGTGGGCAGCCCCAGCATTTT. Its protein product is CASSQDSVLGTGGQPQHF.

The gene calls are TRBV11-3 and TRBJ2-1; 9 positions agree with TRBD1. Germline loops: CDR1 SGHNT, CDR2 YENEEA. The CDR3 extends over 15 amino acids. V shed 4 bases, J shed 5 bases, and the junction held 6 bases outside the gene matches. CDR3 protein: CASSSANRGHNEQFF. In nucleotides, the CDR3 is TGTGCCAGCAGCTCTGCAAACAGGGGGCACAATGAGCAGTTCTTC.

The chain couples TRBV6-5 to TRBJ1-1, with D unclear. Between the trimmed V and J ends, which lost 4 bases and 3 bases, there was a span of 9 bases. This CDR3 region has 13 residues. CDR1 is MNHEY and CDR2 is SVGAGI in the germline V gene. The CDR3, as DNA: TGTGCCAGCAGTTCAGGATTCCACACTGAAGCTTTCTTT. Translated: CASSSGFHTEAFF.

This chain links TRBV4-1 with TRBJ2-3; D is unresolved. The CDR3 spans 15 residues. Trimming removed 0 bases at V and 2 bases at J, with 9 bases between. Germline lookup yields CDR1 MGHRA and CDR2 YSYEKL. In nucleotides, the CDR3 is TGCGCCAGCAGCCAAGATCGACTTTCCACAGATACGCAGTATTTT. Protein: CASSQDRLSTDTQYF.

The chain combines TRBV9 with TRBJ1-3, with D maybe TRBD1 (5 bases). Trimming removed 4 bases at V and 4 bases at J, with 18 bases between. The CDR3 contains 16 residues. The germline V gene has CDR1 SGDLS and CDR2 YYNGEE. This chain's CDR3 is CASSPYRQLIGNTIYF. The CDR3 nucleotides read TGTGCCAGCAGCCCTTACCGACAGCTAATAGGAAACACCATATATTTT.

The chain uses TRBV9 and TRBJ2-2; D not resolved. This CDR3 has 12 amino acids. V was pared by 4 bases and J by 3 bases, with 4 bases between. Germline assignment: CDR1 SGDLS and CDR2 YYNGEE. CDR3 region: CASSQDTGELFF. The CDR3 nucleotides are TGTGCCAGCAGCCAGGACACCGGGGAGCTGTTTTTT.

This chain connects TRBV19 to TRBJ2-5, with a weak D call TRBD1 (6 bases). The CDR3 contains 17 residues. The germline V gene encodes CDR1 LNHDA and CDR2 SQIVND (reference sequence). Trimming took off 2 bases at V and 5 bases at J, with 21 bases between the two ends. The CDR3, as DNA: TGTGCCAGTAGTATACTCGGTACAGGGCCTACATCGGAGACCCAGTACTTC. Encoded protein: CASSILGTGPTSETQYF.

This clone was seen once. The chain recombines TRBV4-1 with TRBJ1-2; D uncertain. The CDR3 is made up of 12 amino acids. Trimming stripped 0 bases from V and 12 bases from J, with 11 bases between. In germline, CDR1 is MGHRA, CDR2 YSYEKL. CDR3 coding DNA: TGCGCCAGCAGCCAAGATCGCGGAAGGAACACCTTC. Encoded protein: CASSQDRGRNTF.

The chain is built from TRBV28 and TRBJ2-7, with TRBD2 matching 8 bases. Germline loops: CDR1 MDHEN, CDR2 SYDVKM. The CDR3 loop spans 13 amino acids. V lost 7 bases to trimming and J lost 0 bases; unmatched junction nucleotides: 2. The CDR3 DNA reads TGTGCCAGCACAAGCGGGAGCTCCTACGAGCAGTACTTC. It encodes CASTSGSSYEQYF.

This clone turned up a few times. The chain couples TRBV7-2 to TRBJ2-7, with TRBD1 identical over 7 bases. The CDR3 has 15 residues. From germline, CDR1 is SGHTA and CDR2 FQGNSA. The V and J ends lost 2 bases and 0 bases, in that order; junction bases with no gene match: 4. The CDR3 sequence is CASSLSRDSSYEQYF. The CDR3 DNA follows: TGTGCCAGCAGCTTAAGCCGGGACAGCTCCTACGAGCAGTACTTC.

CDR3 residues: CASSPRGEKLFF. The CDR3 nucleotides are TGTGCCAGCAGCCCCCGGGGTGAAAAACTGTTTTTT. This chain links TRBV11-2 with TRBJ1-4; the D is unclear. The CDR3 is made up of 12 amino acids. The V end lost 5 bases, the J end lost 7 bases, and 8 bases lay between the germline ends. Per the germline V gene, CDR1 is SGHAT and CDR2 is FQNNGV. Full variable domain (missing parts from reference TRBV11-2 and TRBJ1-4): EAGVAQSPRYKIIEKRQSVAFWCNPISGHATLYWYQQILGQGPKLLIQFQNNGVVDDSQLPKDRFSAERLKGVDSTLKIQPAKLEDSAVYLCASSPRGEKLFFGSGTQLSVL.

The chain recombines TRBV29-1 with TRBJ1-1; maybe TRBD1 (5 bases). The germline gives CDR1 SQVTM, CDR2 ANQGSEA. The CDR3 length is 11 residues. Trimming shortened V by 7 bases and J by 4 bases, and 10 bases separated the two germline ends. CDR3 loop: CSARVGTEAFF. CDR3 sequence (DNA): TGCAGCGCCAGGGTGGGCACTGAAGCTTTCTTT.

This sequence joins TRBV5-1 and TRBJ2-1, with D unclear. The length of the CDR3 is 15 residues. The germline V gene has CDR1 SGHRS and CDR2 YFSETQ. Trimming took off 3 bases at V and 0 bases at J, with 10 bases between the two ends. CDR3 nucleotide sequence: TGCGCCAGCAGCTCCGCCCCGAGCTCCTACAATGAGCAGTTCTTC. Amino acids: CASSSAPSSYNEQFF.

The chain joins TRBV3-1 (or the pseudogene TRBV3-2) to TRBJ2-7; TRBD2 matches at 11 bases. The CDR3 is 15 amino acids. Germline V gene data show CDR1 as LGHDT and CDR2 as YNNKEL (reference sequence). V gave up 5 bases and J gave up 2 bases; unmatched junction bases: 5. CDR3 amino acids: CASSKGLAVPYEQYF. The CDR3 region has the DNA TGTGCCAGCAGCAAGGGACTAGCGGTCCCCTACGAGCAGTACTTC.

This clone appeared a single time. V gene TRBV24-1 combines with J gene TRBJ2-2; 10 nucleotides line up with TRBD1. V lost 5 bases to trimming and J lost 4 bases; unmatched junction nucleotides: 9. The CDR3 sequence is 17 residues long. Germline V CDR1 and CDR2: KGHDR, SFDVKD. The CDR3 coding sequence is TGTGCCACCAGTGCTCAACGGACAGGGGGAGTCACCGGGGAGCTGTTTTTT. Residues: CATSAQRTGGVTGELFF.

This rearrangement joins TRBV4-1 to TRBJ2-7; perhaps TRBD1 as D (5 bases). This CDR3 is built from 14 residues. V dropped 2 bases and J dropped 2 bases, with 10 bases sitting between them. The germline V gene has CDR1 MGHRA and CDR2 YSYEKL. The CDR3 nucleotides are TGCGCCAGCAGCCAACACTGGGGCACCTACGAGCAGTACTTC. As protein: CASSQHWGTYEQYF.